This T cell receptor beta chain was found in a study of T cell repertoires in cytomegalovirus infection. TCRdb passed the reads through MiXCR, listing each CDR3 protein once. The sample has approximately 250,000 distinct CDR3 sequences, under 25% seen once; the top ten hold 15% to 20%. This clonotype was seen only a few times. CDR3 length: 15 residues. CDR1 is DFQATT and CDR2 is SNEGSKA in the germline V gene (reference sequence). The germline V and J ends were trimmed by 0 bases and 3 bases, with 15 bases remaining between them. This TCR was recovered from a human donor in good health (CMV status not recorded). Some clones in this sample may be carry-over from other donors' samples. Source material: CD8+ T cells from PBMCs. The chain employs TRBV20-1 and TRBJ2-7; TRBD1 is a possible D gene (6 bases). The CDR3 DNA reads TGCAGTGCTAGAGACATCTTAGGACAGCTCTACGAGCAGTACTTC. This sequence encodes CSARDILGQLYEQYF.